The next 31 T cell receptor beta chains were all read from a single sample in a study of OX40 agonist ivuxolimab in advanced cancers. Using immunoSEQ multiplex PCR, the repertoire was profiled, and TCRdb retains in-frame clones only, with some absent. The sample consists of tens of thousands of clones, approximately 92% of them appearing once. Material: CD4+ or CD8+ T cells sorted from blood, obtained in a trial of the OX40 agonist ivuxolimab. Receptor source: an adult with an advanced solid tumor such as melanoma, head and neck, liver or kidney cancer.

The genes are TRBV15 and TRBJ2-2; 9 bases are shared with TRBD2. The V gene end was trimmed by 3 bases and the J gene end by 6 bases; junction bases not matched to a gene: 8. CDR1 is LNHNV and CDR2 is YYDKDF in the germline V gene (reference sequence). The CDR3 totals 16 residues. CDR3: CATSSVLAGVAGELFF. Here the CDR3 DNA reads TGTGCCACCAGCAGCGTGTTAGCGGGGGTGGCCGGGGAGCTGTTTTTT.

This clone was recorded only once. This sequence joins TRBV6-5 and TRBJ1-2, with D uncertain. The V gene lost 0 bases and the J gene lost 1 base, with 9 bases spanning the gap. The CDR3 covers 15 residues. Germline CDR1 reads MNHEY; CDR2 reads SVGAGI. The CDR3 coding sequence is TGTGCCAGCAGTTACTCAGAGGGCATTAACTATGGCTACACCTTC. It yields the protein CASSYSEGINYGYTF.

The rearrangement uses TRBV5-4 and TRBJ2-7, with a tentative D call TRBD2 (6 bases). V lost 0 bases to trimming and J lost 3 bases, with 13 bases between them. The germline CDR1 and CDR2 sequences are SGHNT and YYREEE (reference sequence). CDR3 size: 15 residues. The CDR3 is CASSLGGVASYEQYF. CDR3 bases: TGTGCCAGCAGCTTGGGGGGGGTAGCCAGCTACGAGCAGTACTTC.

This sequence joins TRBV4-1 and TRBJ1-6, with TRBD1 as a possible D gene (6 bases). Germline V CDR1 and CDR2: MGHRA, YSYEKL. The CDR3 is 16 amino acids. Trimming stripped 0 bases from V and 8 bases from J, with 14 bases between. Written as DNA, the CDR3 is TGCGCCAGCAGCCAAGAGAGGAGCAGGGGATATTCACCCCTCCACTTT. It codes for CASSQERSRGYSPLHF.

The J gene is TRBJ2-3, the V gene TRBV5-1; possibly TRBD2 for D (5 bases). The V end lost 0 bases, the J end lost 5 bases, and 10 bases lay between the germline ends. Germline loops: CDR1 SGHRS, CDR2 YFSETQ. This CDR3 has 14 amino acids. CDR3 coding DNA: TGCGCCAGCAGCTTGGCTTCCGGGATAGATACGCAGTATTTT. Its protein is CASSLASGIDTQYF.

The rearrangement uses TRBV27 and TRBJ2-7, with TRBD2 as a possible D gene (7 bases). Trimming stripped 5 bases from V and 0 bases from J, with 14 bases between. Germline V lookup: CDR1 MNHEY, CDR2 SMNVEV (reference sequence). The CDR3 has 15 amino acids. This chain's CDR3 is CASSAAGAGSYEQYF. Written as DNA, the CDR3 is TGTGCCAGCAGTGCCGCGGGGGCAGGCTCCTACGAGCAGTACTTC.

About this clone: A read error may account for a junction end that differs from germline. The chain joins TRBV7-9 to TRBJ2-5, with 12 bases matching TRBD2. CDR3 length: 15 residues. Per germline, CDR1 SEHNR and CDR2 FQNEAQ (reference sequence). CDR3 sequence: CASSLAGGTQETQYF. CDR3 nucleotides: TGTGCCAGCAGCCTAGCGGGAGGGACCCAAGAGACCCAGTACTTC.

This clone occurred once. The gene calls are TRBV7-9 and TRBJ2-1; 11 nucleotides align to TRBD1. V dropped 2 bases and J dropped 8; count of bases not matched to a gene: 5. The CDR3 loop spans 15 amino acids. The germline CDR1 and CDR2 sequences are SEHNR and FQNEAQ (reference sequence). The CDR3 loop reads CASSLSGQGVHEQFF. The CDR3 nucleotides are TGTGCCAGCAGCTTATCGGGACAGGGGGTTCATGAGCAGTTCTTC.

V gene TRBV27 combines with J gene TRBJ2-2; TRBD1 agrees at 9 bases. With 5 bases clipped from V and 5 bases from J, the junction kept 18 bases outside the gene matches. The CDR3 has 19 amino acids. Germline V gives CDR1 MNHEY, CDR2 SMNVEV (reference sequence). The CDR3 DNA sequence: TGTGCCAGCAGTAAGACAGGGGGGAGCGGGATAGGACGGACCGGGGAGCTGTTTTTT. This gives the protein CASSKTGGSGIGRTGELFF.

The chain recombines TRBV5-1 with TRBJ2-1, with D maybe TRBD1 (6 bases). The CDR3 length is 16 residues. CDR1 is SGHRS and CDR2 is YFSETQ in the germline V gene. The V end lost 7 bases, the J end lost 5 bases, and 22 bases lay between the germline ends. The CDR3 bases are TGCGCCAGCGAACCCTACCCCGGGACACCCAACAATGAGCAGTTCTTC. This sequence encodes CASEPYPGTPNNEQFF.

This clone appeared a few times. CDR3 region: CASSLSGGAYNEQFF. Written as DNA, the CDR3 is TGTGCCAGCAGCTTAAGCGGGGGGGCCTACAATGAGCAGTTCTTC. V is TRBV7-3 and J is TRBJ2-1; 9 bases are a match to TRBD2. The V gene's germline CDR1 is SGHTA and CDR2 FQGTGA. The CDR3 sequence is 15 residues long. V was clipped by 1 base and J by 2 bases; unmatched bases: 0.

The rearrangement uses TRBV5-1 and TRBJ2-4; D unclear. Looked up from germline, CDR1 is SGHRS and CDR2 is YFSETQ. Trimming removed 0 bases at V and 5 bases at J, with 6 bases between. The CDR3 is made up of 13 amino acids. CDR3 in amino acids: CASSLEGQNIQYF. DNA for the CDR3: TGCGCCAGCAGCTTGGAAGGGCAAAACATTCAGTACTTC.

The rearrangement links TRBV7-2 to TRBJ1-5; no clear D. The CDR3 totals 13 residues. Germline assignment: CDR1 SGHTA and CDR2 FQGNSA. Deletions cut 1 base from V and 5 bases from J, with 6 bases between. CDR3 loop: CASSLVGDQPQHF. CDR3 DNA: TGTGCCAGCAGCTTAGTCGGCGATCAGCCCCAGCATTTT.

V gene TRBV9 combines with J gene TRBJ2-5; D remains ambiguous. The V and J ends lost 0 bases and 2 bases respectively, with 5 bases between them. Germline values: CDR1 SGDLS, CDR2 YYNGEE. The CDR3 is 13 residues long. This chain's CDR3 is CASSVAPQETQYF. The DNA of the CDR3 is TGTGCCAGCAGCGTAGCACCTCAAGAGACCCAGTACTTC.

The genes are TRBV4-3 and TRBJ2-1, with 7 positions matching TRBD1. The ends lost 4 bases at V and 15 bases at J; junction bases unmatched: 15. Germline V lookup: CDR1 LGHNA, CDR2 YSLEER. The CDR3 length is 14 residues. This CDR3 reads CASSLRIGGQEAFF. CDR3 bases: TGCGCCAGCAGCCTAAGAATAGGCGGACAGGAGGCGTTCTTC.

The CDR3 DNA sequence: TGTGCCAGCAGCAACCAGGGAGGAAGGCAGTCCAACGAGCAGTACTTC. It translates to CASSNQGGRQSNEQYF. The gene calls are TRBV7-8 and TRBJ2-7, with D possibly TRBD2 on 6 matching bases. Trimming left V 5 bases short and J 5 bases short, with 22 bases between. Germline values: CDR1 SGHVS, CDR2 FQNEAQ. This CDR3 contains 16 residues. The full variable domain, in which reference TRBV7-8 and TRBJ2-7 provide the parts outside the CDR3, is GAGVSQSPRYKVAKRGQDVALRCDPISGHVSLFWYQQALGQGPEFLTYFQNEAQLDKSGLPSDRFFAERPEGSVSTLKIQRTQQEDSAVYLCASSNQGGRQSNEQYFGPGTRLTVT.

This sequence joins TRBV28 and TRBJ2-2, with D possibly TRBD1 on 6 matching bases. Per germline, CDR1 MDHEN and CDR2 SYDVKM. The CDR3 has 16 amino acids. Trimming left V 5 bases short and J 2 bases short, with 15 bases between. The CDR3 DNA follows: TGTGCCAGCAGTCCCACCGGGACATATAACACCGGGGAGCTGTTTTTT. This codes for CASSPTGTYNTGELFF.

V and J are TRBV27 and TRBJ2-7; D not resolved. The CDR3 is 13 amino acids. Per germline, CDR1 MNHEY and CDR2 SMNVEV (reference sequence). V was cut by 6 bases and J by 0 bases, with 9 bases left in between. The CDR3, as DNA: TGTGCCAGCAGGTTCTCAGGCTCCTACGAGCAGTACTTC. It codes for CASRFSGSYEQYF.

This chain joins TRBV5-6 and TRBJ1-5; the D is unclear. Deletions cut 0 bases from V and 1 base from J, with 5 bases between. CDR3 length equals 14 residues. CDR1 is SGHDT, CDR2 YYEEEE, per germline. In nucleotides, the CDR3 is TGTGCCAGCAGCTTGGGACCGAGCAATCAGCCCCAGCATTTT. It is translated as CASSLGPSNQPQHF. The whole variable domain, filled in from reference TRBV5-6 and TRBJ1-5, reads DAGVTQSPTHLIKTRGQQVTLRCSPKSGHDTVSWYQQALGQGPQFIFQYYEEEERQRGNFPDRFSGHQFPNYSSELNVNALLLGDSALYLCASSLGPSNQPQHFGDGTRLSIL.

The gene calls are TRBV6-5 and TRBJ2-5; D possibly uses TRBD1 or TRBD2 (5 bases each). V was clipped by 2 bases and J by 5 bases, with 9 bases between them. This CDR3 is 13 amino acids long. Germline lookup yields CDR1 MNHEY and CDR2 SVGAGI. The CDR3 protein is CASSYPGTETQYF. The CDR3 bases are TGTGCCAGCAGTTACCCGGGGACGGAGACCCAGTACTTC.

This sequence joins TRBV18 and TRBJ2-6; D is perhaps TRBD1 or TRBD2 (7 bases each). Germline V CDR1 and CDR2: KGHSH, LQKENI. Trimming removed 6 bases at V and 2 bases at J, with 17 bases between. The CDR3 length is 17 residues. The CDR3 spells CASSRGMTGTGANVLTF. Written as DNA, the CDR3 is TGTGCCAGCTCGCGGGGGATGACAGGGACTGGGGCCAACGTCCTGACTTTC.

This chain joins TRBV29-1 and TRBJ1-2; perhaps TRBD1 as D (5 bases). CDR1 SQVTM and CDR2 ANQGSEA come from the germline V gene. V dropped 0 bases and J dropped 4 bases, with 9 bases sitting between them. The CDR3 spans 13 residues. The CDR3 reads CSVEETDGYGYTF. CDR3 sequence (DNA): TGCAGCGTTGAAGAGACAGATGGCTATGGCTACACCTTC.

A single count supports this clone. The J gene is TRBJ1-4, the V gene TRBV7-9; D may be TRBD1 (5 bases). There are 15 residues in the CDR3. V lost 5 bases to trimming and J lost 7 bases, with 17 bases between them. Germline values: CDR1 SEHNR, CDR2 FQNEAQ (reference sequence). DNA for the CDR3: TGTGCCAGCAGCCAGCCGGGGGGTCCCACTGAAAAACTGTTTTTT. Its translation: CASSQPGGPTEKLFF.

The gene calls are TRBV6-1 and TRBJ1-1; TRBD1 might be the D (6 bases). CDR1 MNHNS and CDR2 SASEGT come from the germline V gene. Trimming removed 10 bases at V and 5 bases at J, with 17 bases between. The CDR3 has 13 residues. CDR3 region: CATTTGPGTEAFF. As DNA, the CDR3 is TGTGCCACTACGACAGGCCCAGGGACTGAAGCTTTCTTT.

The rearrangement links TRBV4-1 to TRBJ2-5; possible D gene TRBD1, 8 bases. CDR3 size: 18 residues. Germline V gene data show CDR1 as MGHRA and CDR2 as YSYEKL. Trimming cost V 4 bases and J 5 bases, with 26 bases left between them. CDR3 nucleotide sequence: TGCGCCAGCAGCCCATCTCAGACGGGGGGACAGGCGGGGGAGACCCAGTACTTC. Its translation is CASSPSQTGGQAGETQYF.

The chain uses TRBV18 and TRBJ2-2; a possible D gene is TRBD1 (6 bases). There are 12 residues in the CDR3. CDR1 KGHSH and CDR2 LQKENI come from the germline V gene. V dropped 4 bases and J dropped 7 bases, with 7 bases sitting between them. In DNA, the CDR3 is TGTGCCAGCTCACAACAGGGCGGGGAGCTGTTTTTT. Its translation: CASSQQGGELFF.

This clone turned up a few times. The rearrangement uses TRBV4-3 and TRBJ2-7; D unresolved. Trimming removed 0 bases at V and 0 bases at J, with 12 bases between. The CDR3 contains 16 residues. CDR1 is LGHNA and CDR2 is YSLEER in the germline V gene. The CDR3 protein is CASSQEFRQTSYEQYF. CDR3 sequence (DNA): TGCGCCAGCAGCCAAGAGTTTCGGCAAACCTCCTACGAGCAGTACTTC.

V is TRBV6-1 and J is TRBJ1-2, with 9 bases matching TRBD1. The V gene's germline CDR1 is MNHNS and CDR2 SASEGT. The CDR3 is 13 amino acids. Trimming took 7 bases from V and 4 from J; bases not matched to a gene: 4. The CDR3 here is CASTRQGVYGYTF. The CDR3 DNA reads TGTGCCAGCACTCGACAGGGGGTCTATGGCTACACCTTC.

This chain uses TRBV1 with TRBJ1-5; the table's D call of TRBD1 was not tested on the DNA. TRBV1 is given as a pseudogene. This CDR3 spans 18 amino acids. The CDR3: CTSSQEGTGVEINQPQHF. The CDR3 region has the DNA TGCACCAGCAGCCAAGAGGGAACAGGAGTGGAGATCAATCAGCCCCAGCATTTT.

This rearrangement joins TRBV11-2 to TRBJ2-7; TRBD2 aligns across 12 bases. Looked up from germline, CDR1 is SGHAT and CDR2 is FQNNGV. V trimming: 2 bases; J trimming: 0 bases; junction bases outside the gene matches: 5. This CDR3 contains 17 residues. CDR3 sequence reads: CASSLWGLAGSSYEQYF. CDR3 nucleotides: TGTGCCAGCAGCTTATGGGGACTAGCGGGTAGCTCCTACGAGCAGTACTTC.

CDR3 sequence reads: CASSLALEYNEQFF. CDR3 bases: TGCGCCAGCAGCTTGGCCCTGGAGTACAATGAGCAGTTCTTC. The genes are TRBV5-1 and TRBJ2-1; D uncertain. Germline V gene sequence: CDR1 SGHRS, CDR2 YFSETQ. This CDR3 region has 14 residues. V lost 0 bases and J lost 4, with 8 bases in between.